This is a list of T cell receptor beta chains from one sample in a study of cytomegalovirus exposure and HLA in healthy donors. TCRdb's copy holds only in-frame clones and misses some; the assay was immunoSEQ multiplex PCR. This table has around 140,000 clones, around 80% appearing once. Source material: PBMCs. The receptors stem from a man aged 40-50 years in good health and CMV-seronegative. Each CDR3 is given with its conserved first and last residue. A D gene is named only where the DNA matches it firmly. Clone sizes are given selectively: once, few, many, or a class where the clone is expanded.

length	size	V	J	D	CDR3	DNA
14	few	TRBV7-9	TRBJ2-5	.	CASSLAGGQETQYF	TGTGCCAGCAGCTTAGCCGGAGGCCAAGAGACCCAGTACTTC
13	.	TRBV11-3	TRBJ2-2	.	CASSMGAAGELFF	TGTGCCAGCAGTATGGGGGCTGCCGGGGAGCTGTTTTTT
17	.	TRBV5-5	TRBJ2-5	TRBD2	CASSLGTSGGTLETQYF	TGTGCCAGCAGCCTCGGGACTAGCGGGGGGACTCTTGAGACCCAGTACTTC
15	.	TRBV14	TRBJ2-7	TRBD1	CASSAQTGANSGQYF	TGTGCCAGCAGCGCCCAGACAGGGGCCAACAGCGGGCAGTACTTC
16	.	TRBV5-4	TRBJ2-2	TRBD2	CASSLMLAGGSGELFF	TGTGCCAGCAGCTTGATGCTAGCGGGAGGATCCGGGGAGCTGTTTTTT
15	once	TRBV28	TRBJ2-7	.	CASTGVASSSYEQYF	TGTGCCAGCACCGGAGTAGCGTCAAGCTCCTACGAGCAGTACTTC
16	few	TRBV5-1	TRBJ1-3	.	CASSTISTAPGNTIYF	TGCGCCAGCAGCACCATTTCGACAGCTCCTGGAAACACCATATATTTT
16	.	TRBV4-1	TRBJ2-2	TRBD1	CASSQAGQGISGELFF	TGCGCCAGCAGCCAAGCTGGACAGGGGATATCCGGGGAGCTGTTTTTT
20	.	TRBV28	TRBJ1-5	TRBD1	CASSFYRVKGARRGNQPQHF	TGTGCCAGCAGTTTTTATAGGGTCAAGGGGGCCCGCAGAGGCAATCAGCCCCAGCATTTT
12	few	TRBV13	TRBJ2-7	.	CASNSLGGSLNF	TGTGCCAGCAACTCCCTCGGCGGGTCCCTTAACTTC
13	.	TRBV6-5	TRBJ1-2	TRBD1	CASSATGVDGYTF	TGTGCCAGCAGCGCGACAGGGGTTGATGGCTACACCTTC
16	.	TRBV7-8	TRBJ2-7	TRBD1	CASSLQGQATSYEQYF	TGTGCCAGCAGCTTACAGGGACAGGCAACGTCCTACGAGCAGTACTTC
18	.	TRBV10-1	TRBJ2-1	TRBD2	CASSGRSSGRAAYNEQFF	TGCGCCAGCAGCGGAAGGTCTAGCGGGAGGGCCGCCTACAATGAGCAGTTCTTC
18	.	TRBV7-2	TRBJ2-4	TRBD2	CASSLRLAGDLAKNIQYF	TGTGCCAGCAGCTTAAGACTAGCGGGGGACCTAGCCAAAAACATTCAGTACTTC
15	.	TRBV9	TRBJ2-7	TRBD2	CASSMGLADSYEQYF	TGTGCCAGCAGCATGGGACTAGCGGATTCCTACGAGCAGTACTTC
15	.	TRBV7-8	TRBJ2-7	TRBD1	CASSIRDRGGYEQYF	TGTGCCAGCAGCATTAGGGACAGGGGGGGCTACGAGCAGTACTTC
15	.	TRBV5-1	TRBJ2-6	.	CASSLATGGANVLTF	TGCGCCAGCAGCTTGGCCACGGGAGGGGCCAACGTCCTGACTTTC
13	.	TRBV11-2	TRBJ1-1	.	CASSLVGDTEAFF	TGTGCCAGCAGCTTAGTCGGGGACACTGAAGCTTTCTTT
14	.	TRBV7-3	TRBJ2-2	.	CASSSTANTGELFF	TGTGCCAGCAGCTCGACAGCGAACACCGGGGAGCTGTTTTTT
18	.	TRBV10-1	TRBJ2-1	TRBD2	CAIAPGLAGGPKDNEQFF	TGCGCCATCGCGCCGGGACTAGCGGGGGGGCCGAAGGACAATGAGCAGTTCTTC
15	once	TRBV7-9	TRBJ1-5	TRBD1	CSSSSQGAGNQPQHF	TGTTCCAGCAGCTCCCAGGGGGCCGGCAATCAGCCCCAGCATTTT
17	once	TRBV5-4	TRBJ2-1	.	CASSSSGSGISYNEQFF	TGTGCCAGCAGCTCATCCGGATCAGGCATATCCTACAATGAGCAGTTCTTC
14	.	TRBV5-6	TRBJ2-7	TRBD2	CASSEGLVIYEQYF	TGTGCCAGCAGCGAGGGACTAGTGATCTACGAGCAGTACTTC
15	.	TRBV5-6	TRBJ2-3	.	CASSFKSISTDTQYF	TGTGCCAGCAGCTTTAAGAGCATTAGCACAGATACGCAGTATTTT
12	.	TRBV19	TRBJ2-1	.	CASSIQYNEQFF	TGTGCCAGTAGTATCCAATACAATGAGCAGTTCTTC
14	.	TRBV19	TRBJ2-3	.	CASSIDPGLGTQYF	TGTGCCAGTAGTATAGATCCCGGACTGGGTACGCAGTATTTT
16	.	TRBV21-1	TRBJ2-1	.	CASITKCTGGYNEQFF	TGTGCCAGCATCACAAAATGCACAGGGGGCTACAATGAGCAGTTCTTC
19	once	TRBV7-8	TRBJ1-4	TRBD1	CASSLTRTGEGATNEKLFF	TGTGCCAGCAGCCTAACCAGGACAGGGGAGGGTGCAACTAATGAAAAACTGTTTTTT
14	.	TRBV5-4	TRBJ1-4	TRBD1	CASSLVGTDEKLFF	TGTGCCAGCAGCTTGGTAGGGACAGACGAAAAACTGTTTTTT
14	.	TRBV6-1	TRBJ1-1	TRBD1	CASSETGTGHEAFF	TGTGCCAGCAGTGAAACTGGGACAGGGCATGAAGCTTTCTTT
15	.	TRBV28	TRBJ2-7	.	CASRRTNESSYEQYF	TGTGCTAGCAGGAGAACCAACGAGAGCTCCTACGAGCAGTACTTC
17	.	TRBV14	TRBJ2-3	.	CASSQRYRVVGTDTQYF	TGTGCCAGCAGCCAAAGGTACAGGGTAGTCGGCACAGATACGCAGTATTTT
16	.	TRBV9	TRBJ2-3	TRBD2	CASSVVGGGMTDTQYF	TGTGCCAGCAGCGTAGTCGGGGGGGGAATGACAGATACGCAGTATTTT
18	few	TRBV14	TRBJ2-1	.	CASSQDQRRQGSYNEQFF	TGTGCCAGCAGCCAAGATCAAAGGAGGCAAGGTTCCTACAATGAGCAGTTCTTC
14	.	TRBV4-1	TRBJ2-7	.	CASSQRDRNYEQYF	TGCGCCAGCAGCCAACGAGACAGAAACTACGAGCAGTACTTC
16	.	TRBV4-1	TRBJ2-3	TRBD2	CASSQGLAVFTDTQYF	TGCGCCAGCAGCCAAGGACTAGCGGTATTCACAGATACGCAGTATTTT
14	.	TRBV28	TRBJ1-1	TRBD1	CASSLTGGSTEAFF	TGTGCCAGCAGTTTGACAGGGGGCAGCACTGAAGCTTTCTTT
15	.	TRBV5-1	TRBJ1-6	.	CASSLTEPYNSPLHF	TGCGCCAGCAGTTTGACAGAGCCCTATAATTCACCCCTCCACTTT
12	.	TRBV10-3	TRBJ2-5	.	CAITDRYGTQYF	TGTGCCATAACAGACAGATACGGGACCCAGTACTTC
17	.	TRBV7-8	TRBJ2-7	TRBD1	CASSLGTGGYPGYEQYF	TGTGCCAGCAGCTTAGGGACAGGGGGCTACCCGGGCTACGAGCAGTACTTC
13	.	TRBV10-3	TRBJ2-1	.	CAAMLEEYNEQFF	TGTGCCGCCATGTTAGAAGAGTACAATGAGCAGTTCTTC
15	once	TRBV19	TRBJ2-3	TRBD2	CASSPLAGSSDTQYF	TGTGCCAGTTCCCCACTAGCGGGGAGCTCAGATACGCAGTATTTT
16	.	TRBV6-5	TRBJ1-1	.	CASSYTLSSGSHQAFF	TGTGCCAGCAGTTACACACTATCCTCCGGGTCCCATCAAGCTTTCTTT
14	.	TRBV6-4	TRBJ2-2	TRBD1	CASSRTGVTGELFF	TGTGCCAGCAGTCGGACAGGGGTTACCGGGGAGCTGTTTTTT
16	.	TRBV28	TRBJ2-3	.	CASHLDSHISTDTQYF	TGTGCCAGCCACCTAGACTCACACATTAGCACAGATACGCAGTATTTT
13	.	TRBV27	TRBJ2-7	.	CASMRAPGYEQYF	TGTGCCAGCATGAGGGCACCCGGCTACGAGCAGTACTTC
11	.	TRBV6-1	TRBJ2-5	.	CASSAIETQYF	TGTGCCAGCAGTGCTATTGAGACCCAGTACTTC
15	.	TRBV27	TRBJ2-7	TRBD1	CASSLRQGEVYEQYF	TGTGCCAGCAGTTTAAGACAGGGCGAGGTATACGAGCAGTACTTC
16	.	TRBV4-1	TRBJ2-3	TRBD2	CASSQESGLATDTQYF	TGCGCCAGCAGCCAAGAATCGGGACTAGCCACAGATACGCAGTATTTT
11	few	TRBV10-2	TRBJ2-7	.	CASSDRGEQYF	TGCGCCAGCAGTGACAGGGGCGAGCAGTACTTC
12	.	TRBV19	TRBJ1-2	.	CASSIEEDGYTF	TGTGCCAGTAGTATAGAGGAGGACGGCTACACCTTC
13	.	TRBV2	TRBJ2-1	TRBD1	CASRGQGFGEQFF	TGTGCCAGCAGAGGACAGGGGTTCGGTGAGCAGTTCTTC
17	.	TRBV27	TRBJ2-1	TRBD2	CASSPAVSGKLYNEQFF	TGTGCCAGCAGTCCCGCGGTTAGCGGGAAACTCTACAATGAGCAGTTCTTC
18	.	TRBV11-2	TRBJ2-3	TRBD1	CASSPPDRGIFSTDTQYF	TGTGCCAGCAGCCCCCCCGACAGGGGCATTTTTAGCACAGATACGCAGTATTTT
12	few	TRBV2	TRBJ2-7	TRBD2	CASTTSGYEQYF	TGTGCCAGCACGACTAGCGGTTACGAGCAGTACTTC